This T cell receptor beta chain was sequenced in a study of spatial heterogeneity in lung cancer. Study-level points and caveats: Tumors with more nonsynonymous mutations had more expanded intratumoral alpha and beta TCRs. Counts for ubiquitous and regional expanded TCRs went along with ubiquitous and regional nonsynonymous mutations, respectively.

Documented time point: sample taken at primary tumor resection. A total of roughly 72 untreated early-stage non-small cell lung cancer patients served as donors. A few counts support this clonotype. Its target is not known. The CDR3 runs 16 residues. With 5 bases removed from V and 4 bases from J, the gap between germline ends came to 16 bases. The germline gives CDR1 SGHRS, CDR2 YFSETQ. One entry per CDR3 protein results from TCRdb running MiXCR on the 5' RACE reads. The table has 20,000 to 25,000 distinct CDR3 sequences, 6.4% seen once. The chain employs TRBV5-1 and TRBJ2-6, with D perhaps TRBD2 (6 bases). The source of this sequence is a male donor with early-stage non-small cell lung cancer. The source material was lung tumor tissue, sampled at surgery. In DNA form, the CDR3 reads TGCGCCAGCAGTTCCGGAGGGATTTCAGGGGCCAACGTCCTGACTTTC. Residues: CASSSGGISGANVLTF. The entire variable domain, with the rest obtained from reference TRBV5-1 and TRBJ2-6, is as follows: KAGVTQTPRYLIKTRGQQVTLSCSPISGHRSVSWYQQTPGQGLQFLFEYFSETQRNKGNFPGRFSGRQFSNSRSEMNVSTLELGDSALYLCASSSGGISGANVLTFGAGSRLTVL.